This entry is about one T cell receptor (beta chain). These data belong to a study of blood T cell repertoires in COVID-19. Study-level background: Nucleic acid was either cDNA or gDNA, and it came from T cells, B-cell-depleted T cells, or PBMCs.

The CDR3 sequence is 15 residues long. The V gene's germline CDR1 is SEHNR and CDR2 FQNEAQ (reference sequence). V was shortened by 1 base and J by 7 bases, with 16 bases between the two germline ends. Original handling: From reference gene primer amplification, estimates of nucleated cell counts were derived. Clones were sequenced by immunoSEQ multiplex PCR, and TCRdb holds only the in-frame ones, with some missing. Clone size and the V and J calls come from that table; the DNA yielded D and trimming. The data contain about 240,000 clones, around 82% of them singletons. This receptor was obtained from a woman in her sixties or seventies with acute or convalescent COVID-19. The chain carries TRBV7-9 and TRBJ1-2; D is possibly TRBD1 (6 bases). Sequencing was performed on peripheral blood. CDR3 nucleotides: TGTGCCAGCAGCTTAGGGGACACCAATTGGGGTGGCTACACCTTC. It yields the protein CASSLGDTNWGGYTF.